This T cell receptor beta chain came from a study of vaccination effects on CD4 cells after COVID-19. The protocol was immunoSEQ multiplex PCR, while the TCRdb copy is restricted to in-frame clones and leaves out a portion. The table includes about 28,000 clones, about 60% detected once. Of note for this clone: Its target is unknown.

Culturing for about 9 days preceded CD4+ T cell isolation. The sample consisted of CD4+ T cells from PBMCs cultured without peptide, taken before COVID-19 vaccination. The source is a human donor who received a COVID-19 vaccine.

The CDR3 DNA reads TGTGCCAGCAGAAACCCAGGGAACACTGAAGCTTTCTTT. This encodes CASRNPGNTEAFF. The chain recombines TRBV6-5 with TRBJ1-1; no firm D call. V was trimmed by 6 bases and J by 1 base, leaving 9 bases between them. Germline assignment: CDR1 MNHEY and CDR2 SVGAGI. The CDR3 contains 13 residues.